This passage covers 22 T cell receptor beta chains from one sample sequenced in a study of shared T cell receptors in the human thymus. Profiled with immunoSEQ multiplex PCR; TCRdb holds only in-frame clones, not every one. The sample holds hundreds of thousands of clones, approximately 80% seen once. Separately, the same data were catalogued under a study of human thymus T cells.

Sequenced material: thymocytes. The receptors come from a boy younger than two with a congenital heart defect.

The CDR3 bases are TGTGCCAGCAGCTCCGCCCCCGAGATAGCGGGAGAACCCACAGATACGCAGTATTTT. This encodes CASSSAPEIAGEPTDTQYF. J is TRBJ2-3 and V is TRBV5-4; 9 bases map to TRBD2. V was clipped by 3 bases and J by 2 bases; unmatched bases: 16. CDR1 is SGHNT and CDR2 is YYREEE in the germline V gene (reference sequence). The CDR3 covers 19 residues.

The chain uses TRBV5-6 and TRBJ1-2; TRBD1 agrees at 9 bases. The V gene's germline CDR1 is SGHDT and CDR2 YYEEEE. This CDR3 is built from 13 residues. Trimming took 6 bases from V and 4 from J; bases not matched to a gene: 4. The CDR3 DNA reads TGTGCCAGCACGCACAGGGGGCCCTATGGCTACACCTTC. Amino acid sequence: CASTHRGPYGYTF.

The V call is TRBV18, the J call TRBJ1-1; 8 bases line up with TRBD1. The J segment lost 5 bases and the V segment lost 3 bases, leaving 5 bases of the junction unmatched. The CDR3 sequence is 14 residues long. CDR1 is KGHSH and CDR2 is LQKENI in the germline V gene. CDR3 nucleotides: TGTGCCAGCTCACCGCAGGGGGCAGGGACTGAAGCTTTCTTT. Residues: CASSPQGAGTEAFF.

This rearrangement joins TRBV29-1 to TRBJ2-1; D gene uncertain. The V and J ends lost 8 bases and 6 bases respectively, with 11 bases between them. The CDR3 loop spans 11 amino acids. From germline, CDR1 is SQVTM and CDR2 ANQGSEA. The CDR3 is CSHPQLNEQFF. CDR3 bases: TGCAGCCATCCACAGCTCAATGAGCAGTTCTTC.

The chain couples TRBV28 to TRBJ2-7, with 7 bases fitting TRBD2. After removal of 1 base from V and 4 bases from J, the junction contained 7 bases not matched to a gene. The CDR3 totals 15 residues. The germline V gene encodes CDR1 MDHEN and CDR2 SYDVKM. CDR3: CASSLFGRAKYEQYF. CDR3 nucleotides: TGTGCCAGCAGTTTATTTGGGAGGGCCAAGTACGAGCAGTACTTC.

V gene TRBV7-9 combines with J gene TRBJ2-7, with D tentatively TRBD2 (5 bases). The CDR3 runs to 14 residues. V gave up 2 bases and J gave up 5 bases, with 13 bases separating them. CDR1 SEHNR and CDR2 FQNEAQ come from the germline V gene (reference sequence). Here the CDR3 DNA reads TGTGCCAGCAGCTTAAGTATCCCGGAGGACGAGCAGTACTTC. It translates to CASSLSIPEDEQYF.

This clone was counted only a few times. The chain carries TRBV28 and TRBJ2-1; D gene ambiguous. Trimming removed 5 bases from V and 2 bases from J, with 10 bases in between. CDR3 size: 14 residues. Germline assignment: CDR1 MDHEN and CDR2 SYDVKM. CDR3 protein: CASSPFPTYNEQFF. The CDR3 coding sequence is TGTGCCAGCAGTCCTTTCCCTACCTACAATGAGCAGTTCTTC.

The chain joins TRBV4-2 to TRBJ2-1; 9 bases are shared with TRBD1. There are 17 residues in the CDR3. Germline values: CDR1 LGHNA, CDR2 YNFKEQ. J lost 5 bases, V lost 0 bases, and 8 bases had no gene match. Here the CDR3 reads CASSQDPLGTGNNEQFF. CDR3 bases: TGTGCCAGCAGCCAAGATCCGCTTGGGACAGGGAACAATGAGCAGTTCTTC.

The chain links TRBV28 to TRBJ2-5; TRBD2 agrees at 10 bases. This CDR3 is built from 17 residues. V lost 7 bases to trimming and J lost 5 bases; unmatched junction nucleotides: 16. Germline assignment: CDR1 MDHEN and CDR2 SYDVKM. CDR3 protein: CASKQAGGPGQGETQYF. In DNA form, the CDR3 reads TGTGCCAGCAAACAAGCGGGAGGGCCTGGCCAGGGGGAGACCCAGTACTTC.

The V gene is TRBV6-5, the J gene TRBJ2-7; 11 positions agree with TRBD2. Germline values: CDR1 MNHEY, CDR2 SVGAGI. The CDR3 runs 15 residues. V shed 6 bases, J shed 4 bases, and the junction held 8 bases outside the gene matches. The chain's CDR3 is CASRRTSGSCYEQYF. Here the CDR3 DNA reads TGTGCCAGCAGACGAACTAGCGGGAGTTGTTACGAGCAGTACTTC.

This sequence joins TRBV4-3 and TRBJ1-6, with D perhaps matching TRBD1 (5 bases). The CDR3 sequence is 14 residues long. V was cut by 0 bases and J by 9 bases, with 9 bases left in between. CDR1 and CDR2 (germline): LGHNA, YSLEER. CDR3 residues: CASSQDGAFSPLHF. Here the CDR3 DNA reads TGCGCCAGCAGCCAAGATGGGGCCTTTTCACCCCTCCACTTT.

As DNA, the CDR3 is TGTGCCAGCAGCGGGTGGGACAGAGAAGAGACCCAGTACTTC. Residues: CASSGWDREETQYF. V gene TRBV7-9 combines with J gene TRBJ2-5; TRBD1 agrees at 7 bases. J was trimmed by 3 bases and V by 5 bases; bases with no gene match: 6. Per germline, CDR1 SEHNR and CDR2 FQNEAQ (reference sequence). This CDR3 contains 14 residues.

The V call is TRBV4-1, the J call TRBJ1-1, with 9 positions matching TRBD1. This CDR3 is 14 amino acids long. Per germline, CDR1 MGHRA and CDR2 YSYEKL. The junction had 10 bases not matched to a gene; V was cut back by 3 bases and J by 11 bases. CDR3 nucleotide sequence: TGCGCCAGCAGCCAGACCAGGACAGGGGAAAAGGCTTTCTTT. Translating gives CASSQTRTGEKAFF.

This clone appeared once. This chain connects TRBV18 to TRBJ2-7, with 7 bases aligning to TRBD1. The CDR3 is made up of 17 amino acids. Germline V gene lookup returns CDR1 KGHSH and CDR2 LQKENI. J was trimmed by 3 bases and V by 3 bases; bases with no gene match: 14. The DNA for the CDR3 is TGTGCCAGCTCACCGAGGGGGCTACAGGCCCCAGGCTACGAGCAGTACTTC. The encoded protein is CASSPRGLQAPGYEQYF.

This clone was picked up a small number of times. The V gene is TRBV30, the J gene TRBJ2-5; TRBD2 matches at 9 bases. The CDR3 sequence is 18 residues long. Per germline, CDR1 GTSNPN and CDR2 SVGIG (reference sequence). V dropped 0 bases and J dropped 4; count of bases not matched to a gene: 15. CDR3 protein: CAWSVPLGGRARIETQYF. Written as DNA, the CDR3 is TGTGCCTGGAGTGTCCCGCTAGGCGGGAGGGCCCGGATAGAGACCCAGTACTTC.

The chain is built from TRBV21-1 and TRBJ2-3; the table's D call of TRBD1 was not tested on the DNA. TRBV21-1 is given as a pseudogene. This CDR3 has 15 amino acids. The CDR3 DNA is TGTGCCAGCACTACGGGACAGGGAGGCACAGATACGCAGTATTTT. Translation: CASTTGQGGTDTQYF.

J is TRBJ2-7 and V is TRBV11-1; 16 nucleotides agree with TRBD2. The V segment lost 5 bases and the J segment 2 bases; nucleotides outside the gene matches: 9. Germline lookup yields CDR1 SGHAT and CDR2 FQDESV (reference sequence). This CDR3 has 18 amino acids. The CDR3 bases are TGTGCCAGCAGCCCCGGGACTAGCGGGAGGGCCAGGGCCTACGAGCAGTACTTC. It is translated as CASSPGTSGRARAYEQYF.

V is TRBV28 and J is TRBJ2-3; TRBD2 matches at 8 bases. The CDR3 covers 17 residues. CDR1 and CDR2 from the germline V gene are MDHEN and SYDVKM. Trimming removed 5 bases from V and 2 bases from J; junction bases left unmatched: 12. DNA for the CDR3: TGTGCCAGCAGTCTAGGATCATGGCGGGAGGACACAGATACGCAGTATTTT. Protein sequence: CASSLGSWREDTDTQYF.

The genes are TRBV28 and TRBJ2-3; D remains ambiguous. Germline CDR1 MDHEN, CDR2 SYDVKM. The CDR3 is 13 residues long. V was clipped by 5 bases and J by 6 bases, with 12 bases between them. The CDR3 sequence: CASSHEALDTQYF. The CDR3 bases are TGTGCCAGCAGTCACGAGGCCCTTGATACGCAGTATTTT.

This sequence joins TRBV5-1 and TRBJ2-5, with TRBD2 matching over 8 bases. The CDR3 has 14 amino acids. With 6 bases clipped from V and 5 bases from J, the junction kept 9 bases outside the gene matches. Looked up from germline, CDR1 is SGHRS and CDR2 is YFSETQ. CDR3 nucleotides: TGCGCCAGCACCGGGACTAGTAAGGGGGAGACCCAGTACTTC. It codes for CASTGTSKGETQYF.

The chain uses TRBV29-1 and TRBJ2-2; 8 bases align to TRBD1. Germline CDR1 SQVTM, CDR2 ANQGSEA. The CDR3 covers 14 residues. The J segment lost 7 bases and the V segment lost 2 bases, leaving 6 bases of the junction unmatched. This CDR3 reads CSVERQGAGGELFF. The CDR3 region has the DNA TGCAGCGTTGAAAGGCAGGGGGCTGGCGGGGAGCTGTTTTTT.

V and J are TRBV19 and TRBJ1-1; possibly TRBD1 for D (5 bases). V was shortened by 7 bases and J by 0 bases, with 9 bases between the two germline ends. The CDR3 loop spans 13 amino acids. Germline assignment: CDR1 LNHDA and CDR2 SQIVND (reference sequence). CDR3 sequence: CASIGGMNTEAFF. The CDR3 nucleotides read TGTGCCAGTATCGGGGGGATGAACACTGAAGCTTTCTTT.